A selection of T cell receptor beta chains follows, all from one sample in a study of T cells in localized non-small cell lung cancer. Using immunoSEQ multiplex PCR, the repertoire was profiled, and TCRdb retains in-frame clones only, with some absent. The sample holds over 25,000 clones, over 80% seen once. Sequencing was performed on PBMCs, taken before any cancer treatment. These receptors all come from a man aged 40 to 75 with stage II lung adenocarcinoma. The CDR3 runs from the conserved cysteine through the conserved F or W. D genes are given only for firm matches. Size is omitted from some rows. Given values are once, few, many or a class for expanded clones.

D	V	size	J	CDR3	DNA
NA	TRBV28	NA	TRBJ2-3	CASSLISTDTQYF	TGTGCCAGCAGTTTAATCAGCACAGATACGCAGTATTTT
NA	TRBV5-1	NA	TRBJ2-6	CASRMQIGANVLTF	TGCGCCAGCAGAATGCAAATTGGGGCCAACGTCCTGACTTTC
NA	TRBV9	NA	TRBJ2-2	CASSGRGGNTGELFF	TGTGCCAGCAGCGGCCGTGGGGGGAACACCGGGGAGCTGTTTTTT
TRBD1	TRBV6-5	few	TRBJ2-2	CASSYRTGRAGELFF	TGTGCCAGCAGTTACCGGACAGGGCGGGCCGGGGAGCTGTTTTTT
NA	TRBV7-2	NA	TRBJ2-5	CASSLPFRSQYF	TGTGCCAGCAGCTTACCCTTCAGGTCCCAGTACTTC
NA	TRBV29-1	NA	TRBJ2-6	CSVRLQDKGVLTF	TGCAGCGTTCGACTACAGGATAAGGGCGTCCTGACTTTC
NA	TRBV4-2	NA	TRBJ2-1	CASSQDQRSGYNEQFF	TGTGCCAGCAGCCAAGATCAGCGGAGCGGGTACAATGAGCAGTTCTTC
TRBD2	TRBV19	NA	TRBJ2-5	CASSIVGVGLAGGETQYF	TGTGCCAGTAGTATAGTCGGTGTTGGACTAGCGGGAGGAGAGACCCAGTACTTC
TRBD2	TRBV5-1	NA	TRBJ2-5	CASRPSGGYQETQYF	TGCGCCAGCAGGCCGTCGGGAGGGTACCAAGAGACCCAGTACTTC
NA	TRBV28	NA	TRBJ2-7	CASSSPGDGRPYEQYF	TGTGCCAGCAGTTCCCCGGGGGACGGAAGACCCTACGAGCAGTACTTC
TRBD2	TRBV14	NA	TRBJ2-1	CASSQFGTSNEQFF	TGTGCCAGCAGCCAATTCGGGACTAGCAATGAGCAGTTCTTC
TRBD1	TRBV7-9	NA	TRBJ2-1	CASSSGGWTYNEQFF	TGTGCCAGCAGCTCAGGGGGCTGGACCTACAATGAGCAGTTCTTC
TRBD2	TRBV27	NA	TRBJ2-7	CASRGWTSGRPEQYF	TGTGCCAGCAGGGGTTGGACTAGCGGGAGACCCGAGCAGTACTTC
NA	TRBV11-3	NA	TRBJ2-3	CASSLGGLLGDTQYF	TGTGCCAGCAGCTTAGGGGGGCTGTTAGGAGATACGCAGTATTTT
TRBD1	TRBV28	few	TRBJ2-7	CASTDPGTGKYEQYF	TGTGCCAGCACCGATCCCGGGACAGGGAAATACGAGCAGTACTTC
NA	TRBV4-1	NA	TRBJ1-2	CASSPRQEFNYGYTF	TGCGCCAGCAGCCCTCGACAGGAGTTTAACTATGGCTACACCTTC
NA	TRBV11-1	NA	TRBJ2-7	CASSRRTLAEQYF	TGTGCCAGCAGCCGAAGGACACTTGCCGAGCAGTACTTC
NA	TRBV2	NA	TRBJ2-5	CASSREETQYF	TGTGCCTCTTCAAGGGAAGAGACCCAGTACTTC
NA	TRBV11-3	once	TRBJ2-5	CASSYGDSLQETQYF	TGTGCCAGCAGCTACGGCGACAGTCTCCAAGAGACCCAGTACTTC
NA	TRBV14	NA	TRBJ2-5	CASSQVRETQYF	TGTGCCAGCAGCCAAGTTAGGGAGACCCAGTACTTC
TRBD2	TRBV5-1	NA	TRBJ2-3	CASTYQGLAGGLRRLNTQYF	TGCGCCAGCACCTACCAGGGACTAGCGGGAGGGCTTCGTCGTTTAAATACGCAGTATTTT
NA	TRBV28	NA	TRBJ1-2	CASSPTGSYGYTF	TGTGCCAGCAGTCCTACAGGGAGCTATGGCTACACCTTC
TRBD1	TRBV6-5	NA	TRBJ2-3	CASKGTETDTQYF	TGTGCCAGCAAAGGGACAGAGACAGATACGCAGTATTTT
NA	TRBV7-9	NA	TRBJ2-1	CASSLTSSEQFF	TGTGCCAGCAGCTTGACTAGTTCTGAGCAGTTCTTC
TRBD1	TRBV28	NA	TRBJ1-5	CASSSTGVGQPQHF	TGTGCCAGCAGTTCTACAGGGGTCGGTCAGCCCCAGCATTTT
NA	TRBV30	NA	TRBJ1-2	CAWSSTGGYIF	TGTGCCTGGAGTTCCACTGGGGGCTACATCTTC
TRBD2	TRBV6-1	NA	TRBJ2-7	CASRLGGSPSYEQYF	TGTGCCAGCAGACTCGGGGGGTCTCCATCCTACGAGCAGTACTTC
TRBD1	TRBV28	NA	TRBJ1-1	CASSLGTGLEAFF	TGTGCCAGCAGTTTGGGGACAGGCCTTGAAGCTTTCTTT
NA	TRBV18	NA	TRBJ1-1	CASSHSGRGKGLNTEAFF	TGTGCCAGCTCTCACAGCGGACGAGGAAAGGGTTTGAACACTGAAGCTTTCTTT
NA	TRBV7-2	NA	TRBJ2-3	CASSPHGGDTQYF	TGTGCCAGCAGCCCCCACGGTGGAGATACGCAGTATTTT
TRBD2	TRBV19	once	TRBJ2-3	CASRRGAGEGGTQYF	TGTGCCAGTAGAAGAGGAGCGGGAGAAGGAGGTACGCAGTATTTT
TRBD1	TRBV4-1	NA	TRBJ1-2	CASSLQGSTGVGYTF	TGCGCCAGCAGCCTACAAGGTTCGACAGGGGTTGGCTACACCTTC
NA	TRBV15	NA	TRBJ1-5	CATSRAGQNNQPQHF	TGTGCCACCAGCAGAGCGGGGCAGAACAATCAGCCCCAGCATTTT
NA	TRBV29-1	NA	TRBJ1-3	CSVWSLGGTIYF	TGCAGCGTTTGGAGTCTCGGAGGGACCATATATTTT
NA	TRBV28	NA	TRBJ1-1	CASSSMSVGLVGGTEAFF	TGTGCCAGCAGTTCGATGTCCGTAGGGTTGGTTGGCGGCACTGAAGCTTTCTTT
TRBD2	TRBV5-1	NA	TRBJ2-1	CASSLLASGTYNEQFF	TGCGCCAGCAGCTTGCTTGCAAGCGGGACCTACAATGAGCAGTTCTTC
TRBD1	TRBV7-2	NA	TRBJ2-1	CASSLDGTGWYEQFF	TGTGCCAGCAGCTTAGATGGGACAGGGTGGTATGAGCAGTTCTTC
NA	TRBV27	few	TRBJ2-1	CASSLSTPTYNEQFF	TGTGCCAGCAGTTTATCGACCCCGACATACAATGAGCAGTTCTTC
NA	TRBV28	NA	TRBJ1-1	CASSTRTAENTEAFF	TGTGCCAGCAGTACGCGGACGGCTGAGAACACTGAAGCTTTCTTT
TRBD1	TRBV7-3	NA	TRBJ2-6	CASSLTPVRTGGSGANVLTF	TGTGCCAGCAGCTTAACACCAGTGCGGACAGGGGGCTCTGGGGCCAACGTCCTGACTTTC
NA	TRBV6-1	NA	TRBJ2-7	CASRGDSYEQYF	TGTGCCAGCAGGGGAGACTCCTACGAGCAGTACTTC
TRBD2	TRBV27	NA	TRBJ2-7	CASRRLAAISSYEQYF	TGTGCCAGCAGGAGGCTAGCGGCGATTAGCTCCTACGAGCAGTACTTC
TRBD1	TRBV9	NA	TRBJ2-5	CASSLQGQQETQYF	TGTGCCAGCAGCCTACAGGGGCAACAAGAGACCCAGTACTTC
TRBD1	TRBV6-6	NA	TRBJ1-5	CAVGARGLGSNQPQHF	TGTGCCGTAGGGGCCAGGGGGTTAGGTAGCAATCAGCCCCAGCATTTT
TRBD1	TRBV2	NA	TRBJ2-1	CASSEGWDRPYNEQFF	TGTGCCAGCAGTGAAGGTTGGGACAGACCCTACAATGAGCAGTTCTTC
TRBD2	TRBV28	NA	TRBJ2-1	CASSLRGGSTYNEQFF	TGTGCCAGCAGTTTACGGGGCGGGAGTACCTACAATGAGCAGTTCTTC
NA	TRBV7-2	once	TRBJ2-5	CASSRGWEETQYF	TGTGCCAGCAGCCGGGGTTGGGAAGAGACCCAGTACTTC
TRBD2	TRBV5-1	NA	TRBJ2-1	CASSLAGGRSGEQFF	TGCGCCAGCAGCTTGGCAGGCGGGAGGTCGGGCGAGCAGTTCTTC
TRBD2	TRBV19	NA	TRBJ2-5	CASSSRGSGRAMGRETQYF	TGTGCCAGTAGTTCGCGTGGGAGCGGGAGGGCCATGGGGAGAGAGACCCAGTACTTC
NA	TRBV6-1	NA	TRBJ2-7	CASSEAAPGSSEQYF	TGTGCCAGCAGTGAAGCCGCGCCCGGCTCATCCGAGCAGTACTTC
TRBD1	TRBV5-4	once	TRBJ2-1	CARRTTGDYNEQFF	TGTGCCAGGCGAACGACAGGGGACTACAATGAGCAGTTCTTC
NA	TRBV5-4	NA	TRBJ2-1	CASSFESLSSYNEQFF	TGTGCCAGCAGCTTTGAGAGTCTGAGCTCCTACAATGAGCAGTTCTTC
NA	TRBV6-5	NA	TRBJ1-2	CASSQGTLSNYGYTF	TGTGCCAGCAGCCAGGGGACACTAAGTAACTATGGCTACACCTTC
NA	TRBV4-3	NA	TRBJ2-4	CASSQAIGWKNIQYF	TGCGCCAGCAGCCAAGCGATAGGATGGAAAAACATTCAGTACTTC
TRBD2	TRBV7-6	NA	TRBJ2-5	CASSSAGGQETQYF	TGTGCCAGCAGCTCCGCGGGAGGACAAGAGACCCAGTACTTC